These 7 T cell receptor beta chains came from one sample sequenced in a study of blood T cell repertoires in COVID-19. The protocol was immunoSEQ multiplex PCR, while the TCRdb copy is restricted to in-frame clones and leaves out a portion. The repertoire holds around 92,000 clones, with roughly 88% as singletons. Specimen: peripheral blood. Receptors originate from a human donor in a cohort sampled during active COVID-19.

V gene TRBV28 combines with J gene TRBJ2-1; TRBD2 matches 10 bases. The germline V gene has CDR1 MDHEN and CDR2 SYDVKM. V was pared by 3 bases and J by 2 bases, with 4 bases of the junction left unmatched. This CDR3 is built from 16 residues. CDR3: CASSFQGLAAYNEQFF. CDR3 coding DNA: TGTGCCAGCAGTTTCCAAGGACTAGCGGCCTACAATGAGCAGTTCTTC.

This sequence joins TRBV6-5 and TRBJ2-7; D might be TRBD2 (6 bases). V lost 7 bases and J lost 6, with 22 bases in between. CDR1 is MNHEY, CDR2 SVGAGI, per germline. This CDR3 is 15 amino acids long. The CDR3 is CASTTPRGGKAEQYF. The CDR3 DNA reads as TGTGCCAGCACCACCCCTCGGGGCGGGAAGGCCGAGCAGTACTTC.

This chain links TRBV11-2 with TRBJ2-5, with D possibly TRBD1 on 5 matching bases. Trimming removed 0 bases from V and 7 bases from J, with 9 bases in between. Germline CDR1 is SGHAT and CDR2 is FQNNGV. CDR3 length: 13 amino acids. Here the CDR3 reads CASSLDQGSTQYF. The CDR3 bases are TGTGCCAGCAGCTTAGATCAGGGATCGACCCAGTACTTC. Full variable domain (outside the CDR3, taken from reference TRBV11-2 and TRBJ2-5): EAGVAQSPRYKIIEKRQSVAFWCNPISGHATLYWYQQILGQGPKLLIQFQNNGVVDDSQLPKDRFSAERLKGVDSTLKIQPAKLEDSAVYLCASSLDQGSTQYFGPGTRLLVL.

The V and J genes are TRBV11-3 and TRBJ2-2; 10 positions agree with TRBD2. The CDR3 runs to 15 residues. Germline lookup yields CDR1 SGHNT and CDR2 YENEEA. The V gene end was trimmed by 5 bases and the J gene end by 4 bases; junction bases not matched to a gene: 4. This chain's CDR3 is CASSLSGGSTGELFF. The CDR3 DNA follows: TGTGCCAGCAGCCTTAGCGGGGGGTCCACCGGGGAGCTGTTTTTT.

V gene TRBV15 combines with J gene TRBJ2-5; the match to TRBD1 covers 9 bases. This CDR3 has 16 amino acids. The V gene's germline CDR1 is LNHNV and CDR2 YYDKDF (reference sequence). Losses at the gene ends were 2 bases for V and 1 base for J; bases not matched to a gene: 5. The CDR3 protein is CATSRTGTGIQETQYF. The DNA of the CDR3 is TGTGCCACCAGCAGAACCGGGACAGGGATCCAAGAGACCCAGTACTTC.

The chain carries TRBV12-3 or TRBV12-4 and TRBJ2-7; 7 bases are shared with TRBD1. With 3 bases clipped from V and 11 bases from J, the junction kept 7 bases outside the gene matches. The CDR3 is 12 amino acids. The CDR3 sequence: CASSFPGGREYF. The CDR3 DNA is TGTGCCAGCAGTTTCCCAGGGGGAAGAGAGTACTTC.

The rearrangement links TRBV5-4 to TRBJ2-7, with TRBD1 matching over 7 bases. V was pared by 4 bases and J by 5 bases, with 12 bases of the junction left unmatched. The CDR3 contains 15 residues. Germline assignment: CDR1 SGHNT and CDR2 YYREEE (reference sequence). The CDR3 region is CASSQDRTPSDEQYF. DNA of the CDR3: TGTGCCAGCAGCCAGGACAGGACCCCTAGTGACGAGCAGTACTTC.